What follows describes a single T cell receptor beta chain. Its cognate antigen is unknown. This record belongs to a study of cytomegalovirus exposure and HLA in healthy donors. Study conclusions and caveats: When a later analysis compared HLA-associated TCR beta chains with equally common others, the HLA-associated chains turned out to be more clonally expanded and to have lower generation probabilities. The study recorded 164 TCR beta chains that were cytomegalovirus-associated.

The CDR3 totals 15 residues. V was clipped by 1 base and J by 7 bases, with 14 bases between them. The V gene's germline CDR1 is SGHVS and CDR2 FNYEAQ. Use of 60 Vbeta and 13 Jbeta primers characterized the PCR. Sequencing used immunoSEQ multiplex PCR; TCRdb keeps in-frame clones, though not all of them. In the table there are some 170,000 clones, over 75% of which are singletons. This chain links TRBV7-6 with TRBJ2-1; D possibly corresponds to TRBD2 (5 bases). The TCR sequence derives from a man aged 40-49 years in good health and CMV-seropositive. The sample was PBMCs. The CDR3 protein is CASSLGAGPGNEQFF. The CDR3, as DNA: TGTGCCAGCAGCTTAGGTGCCGGGCCGGGGAATGAGCAGTTCTTC.